This T cell receptor beta chain stems from a study of shared clonotypes between healthy human individuals. About the research overall: The composition of the donors was a couple of women and a few men aged 18 to 49.

CDR3 size: 13 residues. V gave up 5 bases and J gave up 5 bases, with 12 bases separating them. Germline assignment: CDR1 MNHNS and CDR2 SASEGT. Sequencing was performed with immunoSEQ multiplex PCR; in TCRdb, only in-frame clones are kept and a portion is missing. Altogether about 530,000 clones are present, around 96% being singletons, with the ten largest covering approximately 0.062%. Sequencing was carried out using naive CD4+ T cells sorted from blood. Described subset: CD45RA+ positively selected. The chain combines TRBV6-1 with TRBJ2-5, with D perhaps TRBD1 (6 bases). The TCR was taken from a woman in her twenties or thirties in good health. For the CDR3, the DNA is TGTGCCAGCAGTACAGGGTTAAGGGAGACCCAGTACTTC. It encodes CASSTGLRETQYF.